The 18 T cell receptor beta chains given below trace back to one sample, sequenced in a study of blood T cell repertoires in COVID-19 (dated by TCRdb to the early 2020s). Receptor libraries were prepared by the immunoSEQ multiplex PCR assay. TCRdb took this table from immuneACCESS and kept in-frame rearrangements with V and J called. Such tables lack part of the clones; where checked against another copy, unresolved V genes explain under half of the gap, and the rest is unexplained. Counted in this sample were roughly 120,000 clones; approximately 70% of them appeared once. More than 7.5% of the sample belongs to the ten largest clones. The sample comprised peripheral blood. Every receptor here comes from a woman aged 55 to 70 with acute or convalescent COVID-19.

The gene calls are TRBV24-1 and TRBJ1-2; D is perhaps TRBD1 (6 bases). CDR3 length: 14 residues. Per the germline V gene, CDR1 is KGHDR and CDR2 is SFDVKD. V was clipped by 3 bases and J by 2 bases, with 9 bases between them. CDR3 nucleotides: TGTGCCACCAGTGATGACAGGAGAAACTATGGCTACACCTTC. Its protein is CATSDDRRNYGYTF.

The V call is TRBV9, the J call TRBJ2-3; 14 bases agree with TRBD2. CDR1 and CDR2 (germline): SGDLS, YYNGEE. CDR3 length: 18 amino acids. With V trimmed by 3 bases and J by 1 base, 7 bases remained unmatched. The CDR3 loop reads CASSADLGLAGGTDTQYF. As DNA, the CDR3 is TGTGCCAGCAGCGCTGACTTGGGACTAGCGGGAGGCACAGATACGCAGTATTTT.

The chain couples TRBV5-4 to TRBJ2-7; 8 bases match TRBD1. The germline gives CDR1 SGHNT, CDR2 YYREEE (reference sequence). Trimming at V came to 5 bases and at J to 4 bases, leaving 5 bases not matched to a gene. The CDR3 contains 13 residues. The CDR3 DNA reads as TGTGCCAGCAGAGGACAGGGAAAGTACGAGCAGTACTTC. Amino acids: CASRGQGKYEQYF.

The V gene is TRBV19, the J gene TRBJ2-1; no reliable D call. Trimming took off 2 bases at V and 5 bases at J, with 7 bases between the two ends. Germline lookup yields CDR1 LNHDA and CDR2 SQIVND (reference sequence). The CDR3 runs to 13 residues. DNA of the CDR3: TGTGCCAGTAGTATAAGTAGAGACAATGAGCAGTTCTTC. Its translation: CASSISRDNEQFF.

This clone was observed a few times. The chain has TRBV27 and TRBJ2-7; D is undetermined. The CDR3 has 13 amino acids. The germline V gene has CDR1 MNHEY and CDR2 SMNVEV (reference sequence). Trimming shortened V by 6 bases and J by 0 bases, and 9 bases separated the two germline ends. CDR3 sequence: CASSHKVSYEQYF. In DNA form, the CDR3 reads TGTGCCAGCAGCCACAAAGTCTCCTACGAGCAGTACTTC.

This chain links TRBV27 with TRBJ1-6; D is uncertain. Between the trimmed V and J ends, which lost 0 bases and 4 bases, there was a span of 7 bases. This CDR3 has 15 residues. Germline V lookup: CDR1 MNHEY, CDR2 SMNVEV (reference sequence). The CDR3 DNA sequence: TGTGCCAGCAGTTTATCACAGCCTTATAATTCACCCCTCCACTTT. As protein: CASSLSQPYNSPLHF.

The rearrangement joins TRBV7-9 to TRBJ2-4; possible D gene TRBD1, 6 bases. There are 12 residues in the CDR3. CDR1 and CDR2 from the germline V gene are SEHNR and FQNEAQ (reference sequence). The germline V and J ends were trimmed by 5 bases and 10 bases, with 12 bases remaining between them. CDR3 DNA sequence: TGTGCCAGCAGCCCGGACAGAGCGATTCAGTACTTC. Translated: CASSPDRAIQYF.

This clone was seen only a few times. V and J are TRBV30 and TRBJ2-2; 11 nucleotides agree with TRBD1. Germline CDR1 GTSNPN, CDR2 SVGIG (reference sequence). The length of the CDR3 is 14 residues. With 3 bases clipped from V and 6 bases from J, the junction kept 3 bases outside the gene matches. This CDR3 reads CAWRGQGAAGELFF. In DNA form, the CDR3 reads TGTGCCTGGAGAGGACAGGGGGCGGCCGGGGAGCTGTTTTTT.

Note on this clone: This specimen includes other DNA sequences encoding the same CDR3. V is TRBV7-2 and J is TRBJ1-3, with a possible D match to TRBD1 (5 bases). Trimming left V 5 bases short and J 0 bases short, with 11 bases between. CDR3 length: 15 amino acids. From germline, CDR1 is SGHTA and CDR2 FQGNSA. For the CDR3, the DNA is TGTGCCAGCAGCGGTACAGGCCACTCTGGAAACACCATATATTTT. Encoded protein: CASSGTGHSGNTIYF. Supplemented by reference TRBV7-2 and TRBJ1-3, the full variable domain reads GAGVSQSPSNKVTEKGKDVELRCDPISGHTALYWYRQSLGQGLEFLIYFQGNSAPDKSGLPSDRFSAERTGGSVSTLTIQRTQQEDSAVYLCASSGTGHSGNTIYFGEGSWLTVV.

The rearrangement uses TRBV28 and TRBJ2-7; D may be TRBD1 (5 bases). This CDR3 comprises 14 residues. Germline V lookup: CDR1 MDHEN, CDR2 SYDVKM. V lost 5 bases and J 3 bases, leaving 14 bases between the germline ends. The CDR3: CASSKITGNYEQYF. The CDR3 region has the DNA TGTGCCAGCAGTAAGATCACAGGAAACTACGAGCAGTACTTC. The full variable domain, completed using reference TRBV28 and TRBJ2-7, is DVKVTQSSRYLVKRTGEKVFLECVQDMDHENMFWYRQDPGLGLRLIYFSYDVKMKEKGDIPEGYSVSREKKERFSLILESASTNQTSMYLCASSKITGNYEQYFGPGTRLTVT.

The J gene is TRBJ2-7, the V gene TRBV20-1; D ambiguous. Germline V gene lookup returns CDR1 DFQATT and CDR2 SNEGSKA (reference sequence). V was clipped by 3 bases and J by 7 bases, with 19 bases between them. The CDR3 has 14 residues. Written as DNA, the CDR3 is TGCAGTGCTAGTAGCCCTCACATGTCCGGGGAGCAGTACTTC. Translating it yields CSASSPHMSGEQYF.

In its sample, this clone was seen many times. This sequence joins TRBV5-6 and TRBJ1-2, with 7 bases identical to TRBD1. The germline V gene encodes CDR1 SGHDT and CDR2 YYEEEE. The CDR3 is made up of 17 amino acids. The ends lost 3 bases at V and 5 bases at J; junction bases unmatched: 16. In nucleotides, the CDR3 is TGTGCCAGCAGCTCGCTGCTCAGGGGGACCTACCCGTATGGCTACACCTTC. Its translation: CASSSLLRGTYPYGYTF.

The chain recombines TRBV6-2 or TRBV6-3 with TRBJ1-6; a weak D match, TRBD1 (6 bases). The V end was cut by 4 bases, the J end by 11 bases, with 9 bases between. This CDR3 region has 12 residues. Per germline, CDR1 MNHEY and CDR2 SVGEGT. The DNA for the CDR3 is TGTGCCAGCAGTTTACAGGGTACACCCCTCCACTTT. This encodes CASSLQGTPLHF.

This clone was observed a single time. CDR3 in amino acids: CAWSGGLGRGSEQFF. The CDR3 nucleotides are TGTGCCTGGAGTGGGGGCCTGGGGCGGGGATCTGAGCAGTTCTTC. The rearrangement links TRBV30 to TRBJ2-1, with D maybe TRBD2 (6 bases). This CDR3 comprises 15 residues. The V end lost 1 base, the J end lost 9 bases, and 19 bases lay between the germline ends. From germline, CDR1 is GTSNPN and CDR2 SVGIG (reference sequence).

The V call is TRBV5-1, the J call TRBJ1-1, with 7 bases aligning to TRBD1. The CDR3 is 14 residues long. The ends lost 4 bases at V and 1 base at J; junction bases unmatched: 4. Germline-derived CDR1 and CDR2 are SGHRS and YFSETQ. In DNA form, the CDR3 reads TGCGCCAGCAGCGAGGGGGCTGCGAACACTGAAGCTTTCTTT. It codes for CASSEGAANTEAFF.

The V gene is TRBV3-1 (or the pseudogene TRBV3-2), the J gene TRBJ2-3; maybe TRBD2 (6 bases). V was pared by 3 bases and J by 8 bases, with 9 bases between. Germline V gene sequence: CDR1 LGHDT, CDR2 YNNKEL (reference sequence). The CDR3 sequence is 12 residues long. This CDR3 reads CASSHREPTQYF. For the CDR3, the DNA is TGTGCCAGCAGCCACCGGGAGCCTACGCAGTATTTT.

Written as DNA, the CDR3 is TGTGCCAGTAGTAACAGGGGTTCTTCGAACACTGAAGCTTTCTTT. It yields the protein CASSNRGSSNTEAFF. The chain recombines TRBV19 with TRBJ1-1; 7 bases fit TRBD1. The V gene's germline CDR1 is LNHDA and CDR2 SQIVND (reference sequence). The length of the CDR3 is 15 residues. The J segment lost 1 base and the V segment lost 4 bases, leaving 6 bases of the junction unmatched.

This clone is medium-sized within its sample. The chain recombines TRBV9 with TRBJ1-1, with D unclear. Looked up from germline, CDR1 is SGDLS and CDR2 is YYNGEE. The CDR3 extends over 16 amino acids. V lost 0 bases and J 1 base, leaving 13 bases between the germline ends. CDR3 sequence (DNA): TGTGCCAGCAGCGTAGGGGCAGGAGAGGGGAACACTGAAGCTTTCTTT. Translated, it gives CASSVGAGEGNTEAFF.